This T cell receptor beta chain is from a study of cytomegalovirus exposure and HLA in healthy donors. Regarding the study as a whole: Reported performance of the classifier showed diagnosis of cytomegalovirus status with high specificity and sensitivity. Sequence variants that were highly shared formed a cluster that was likely a sequencing artifact.

Comments on this clone: Antigen specificity is unknown. The same CDR3 is also encoded by other DNA sequences in this sample.

PCR primers comprised 60 Vbeta and 13 Jbeta primers. The data were produced by immunoSEQ multiplex PCR, yet TCRdb's version contains in-frame clones alone and is incomplete. This sample has 90,000 to 120,000 clones; 81% occur once, and the top ten carry more than 2%. Germline V lookup: CDR1 SGDLS, CDR2 YYNGEE. The CDR3 spans 15 residues. The J segment lost 4 bases and the V segment lost 0 bases, leaving 2 bases of the junction unmatched. The sequence derives from a man aged 25 to 45 in good health and CMV-seronegative. The rearrangement uses TRBV9 and TRBJ2-1, with 9 bases matching TRBD2. Sample: PBMCs. In DNA, the CDR3 is TGTGCCAGCAGCGTAGTCAGCGGGGGGTACAATGAGCAGTTCTTC. This codes for CASSVVSGGYNEQFF.